What follows describes a single T cell receptor (beta chain). Its target is not known. Recipients boosted at about 4 weeks or about 12 weeks are pooled. After removal of 4 bases from V and 8 bases from J, the junction contained 10 bases not matched to a gene. Germline assignment: CDR1 MNHEY and CDR2 SVGEGT. The CDR3 covers 15 residues. The data derive from a study of T cell responses to AZD1222 COVID-19 vaccine. Libraries were prepared by immunoSEQ multiplex PCR; TCRdb keeps only in-frame clonotypes and omits some of them. Of about 72,000 clones listed, roughly 87% are singletons. Findings of the study overall: Seropositive AZD1222 recipients at baseline numbered only five or six.

Sequences were derived from peripheral blood, sampled 28 days after the second AZD1222 dose. This clonotype originated in an adult who received the AZD1222 COVID-19 vaccine. This rearrangement joins TRBV6-2 or TRBV6-3 to TRBJ2-1, with 8 bases fitting TRBD1. In DNA form, the CDR3 reads TGTGCCAGCAGTTCCCAAGAGACAGGGGTCGATGAGCAGTTCTTC. Encoded protein: CASSSQETGVDEQFF.